Here is one T cell receptor (beta chain) with its context. This entry belongs to a study of blood T cell repertoires in COVID-19. Study context: Sample material is recorded as cDNA or gDNA derived from T cells, B-cell-depleted T cells, or PBMCs.

Original data processing: Amplifying reference gene primers gave estimates of nucleated cell counts. Profiled with immunoSEQ multiplex PCR; TCRdb holds only in-frame clones, not every one. The DNA gave D and trimming, while V, J and clone size come from that table. The table lists under 150,000 clones, roughly 80% of them singletons. The V gene's germline CDR1 is MDHEN and CDR2 SYDVKM. The CDR3 has 14 residues. V lost 7 bases, J lost 6 bases, and 18 bases lay in between. This chain connects TRBV28 to TRBJ1-2; possible D gene TRBD1, 5 bases. This receptor was taken from a woman between 40 and 50 years old with active or convalescent COVID-19. The source material was peripheral blood. Written as DNA, the CDR3 is TGTGCCAGCACCTTATTGGGGGGACGCGATGGCTACACCTTC. This sequence encodes CASTLLGGRDGYTF.